Listed below are T cell receptor beta chains from one sample, sequenced in a study of T-cell reconstitution after alpha-beta-depleted transplantation in children. TCRdb redid the calling of the PCR reads with MiXCR, one entry per CDR3 protein. The data show 30,000 or so distinct CDR3 sequences, with over 6.5% seen just once and around 26% held by the top ten. Here the sequenced sample was peripheral blood, taken 60 days after TCRalphabeta/CD19-depleted stem cell transplant. Receptors were obtained from a child younger than two who had a stem cell transplant for acute myeloid leukemia, so the T cells may come from the graft donor. Each CDR3 is given with its conserved first and last residue. The order of the fields is D gene, J gene, clone size, V gene, CDR3 DNA, CDR3 protein. A D gene is named only where the DNA matches it firmly. Size is omitted from some rows. Given values are once, few, many or a class for expanded clones.

>-|TRBJ1-3|many|TRBV28
TGTGCCAGCAGTCCCGGTTCGACTCTTAGCTCTGGAAACACCATATATTTT
CASSPGSTLSSGNTIYF
>TRBD2|TRBJ2-3|many|TRBV29-1
TGCAGCGTTGCCGGACTAGCGGGCACAGATACGCAGTATTTT
CSVAGLAGTDTQYF
>-|TRBJ2-7|many|TRBV20-1
TGCAGTGCTAGCGGGAGTACAAGCGAGCAGTACTTC
CSASGSTSEQYF
>-|TRBJ1-5|many|TRBV10-3
TGTGCCATCAGTGAGGGGGGGGATAGTAGCAATCAGCCCCAGCATTTT
CAISEGGDSSNQPQHF
>TRBD2|TRBJ2-4|many|TRBV4-3
TGCGCCAGCAGCCAAGATAGCGGGAGGGACATTCAGTACTTC
CASSQDSGRDIQYF
>-|TRBJ2-5|-|TRBV7-9
TGTGCCAGCAGCTTCAGGGGACCGCCCCAAGAGACCCAGTACTTC
CASSFRGPPQETQYF
>-|TRBJ2-5|few|TRBV29-1
TGCAGCGTTGAAGAAGAGACCCAGTACTTC
CSVEEETQYF
>-|TRBJ2-2|many|TRBV9
TGTGCCAGCAGCGGGGGGCCAGCGAGCGGCCGTCTAACCGGGGAGCTGTTTTTT
CASSGGPASGRLTGELFF
>-|TRBJ2-1|many|TRBV27
TGTGCCAGCAGTTTGGTGACAGTTAGGCACAATGAGCAGTTCTTC
CASSLVTVRHNEQFF
>-|TRBJ2-1|many|TRBV24-1
TGTGCCACCAGTGATTCGAGCCGGGGCAGATCCTACAATGAGCAGTTCTTC
CATSDSSRGRSYNEQFF
>-|TRBJ2-7|many|TRBV11-3
TGTGCCAGCAGCTTAGCCCGGGCCCACGAGCAGTACTTC
CASSLARAHEQYF
>-|TRBJ2-7|-|TRBV5-6
TGTGCCAGCAGCCCCGGGCTCGTCTGCTACGAGCAGTACTTC
CASSPGLVCYEQYF
>-|TRBJ2-1|many|TRBV7-2
TGTGCCAGCAGCTTAGAGCCGGACACTTACAATGAGCAGTTCTTC
CASSLEPDTYNEQFF
>-|TRBJ2-4|many|TRBV28
TGTGCCAGCAGTTTAAGGGTGTGGTTAGCCAAAAACATTCAGTACTTC
CASSLRVWLAKNIQYF
>TRBD1|TRBJ1-6|many|TRBV9
TGTGCCAGCAGCGCGGACAGGGTCCTCCTTGATTCACCCCTCCACTTT
CASSADRVLLDSPLHF
>-|TRBJ2-1|many|TRBV20-1
TGCAGTGCTAGAAGGAGCTACAATGAGCAGTTCTTC
CSARRSYNEQFF
>-|TRBJ2-3|many|TRBV11-2
TGTGCCAGCAGCTCACAAACTAGCACAGATACGCAGTATTTT
CASSSQTSTDTQYF
>-|TRBJ2-5|many|TRBV29-1
TGCAGCGTTGAAGATCTGATGAGAGCGGATCAAGAGACCCAGTACTTC
CSVEDLMRADQETQYF
>TRBD2|TRBJ2-7|many|TRBV28
TGTGCCAGCAGGAAACTAGCGGGGGGCCCCTACGAGCAGTACTTC
CASRKLAGGPYEQYF
>-|TRBJ2-5|-|TRBV19
TGTGCCAGTAGTATGGCCCCCTCACGGGGGTACCAAGAGACCCAGTACTTC
CASSMAPSRGYQETQYF
>TRBD1|TRBJ2-7|many|TRBV20-1
TGCAGTGCTAGAGATCACAGGGGACACTACGAGCAGTACTTC
CSARDHRGHYEQYF
>TRBD1|TRBJ1-1|many|TRBV6-1
TGTGCCGTTCGACAGGGCAACACTGAAGCTTTCTTT
CAVRQGNTEAFF
>-|TRBJ1-6|many|TRBV7-2
TGTGCCAGCAGCTTAACGACATCCCATAATTCACCCCTCCACTTT
CASSLTTSHNSPLHF
>-|TRBJ2-3|medium-sized|TRBV9
TGTGCCAGCAGCGTATTGCCAGCCGGCACAGATACGCAGTATTTT
CASSVLPAGTDTQYF
>TRBD2|TRBJ2-7|many|TRBV7-9
TGTGCCAGCAGCTCTGGGGCTAGCGGCTCCTACGAGCAGTACTTC
CASSSGASGSYEQYF
>-|TRBJ1-5|many|TRBV5-1
TGCGCCAGCAGCTTGGTGGGGGATAGCAATCAGCCCCAGCATTTT
CASSLVGDSNQPQHF
>-|TRBJ1-5|many|TRBV29-1
TGCAGCGTATTAGTGCAGGGTCAGCCCCAGCATTTT
CSVLVQGQPQHF
>-|TRBJ2-3|many|TRBV7-9
TGTGCCAGCACCCTATTCGGTTTCGGAGTCACAGATACGCAGTATTTT
CASTLFGFGVTDTQYF
>-|TRBJ2-5|many|TRBV2
TGTGCCAGCAGCGCATCGGTAGTAGAGACCCAGTACTTC
CASSASVVETQYF
>TRBD1|TRBJ1-5|many|TRBV28
TGTGCCAGCACCAGGACAGGGGGCTTTCAGCCCCAGCATTTT
CASTRTGGFQPQHF
>TRBD1|TRBJ2-7|many|TRBV5-6
TGTGCCAGCAGCTTGGATGGGACAGGTTCCTACGAGCAGTACTTC
CASSLDGTGSYEQYF
>-|TRBJ1-2|many|TRBV24-1
TGTGCCACCAGCCCTAGATCCACCAACTATGGCTACACCTTC
CATSPRSTNYGYTF
>-|TRBJ1-6|few|TRBV20-1
TGCAGTGCTAGATCCGGGACACGTAATTCACCCCTCCACTTT
CSARSGTRNSPLHF
>TRBD2|TRBJ2-1|few|TRBV7-9
TGTGCCAGCAGCCAAACTAGCGGGGGGGCCCTACGTGAGCAGTTCTTC
CASSQTSGGALREQFF
>-|TRBJ1-5|-|TRBV5-6
TGTGCCAGCAGCCAGGCGGGGAGTCAGCCCCAGCATTTT
CASSQAGSQPQHF
>TRBD1|TRBJ1-3|many|TRBV5-6
TGTGCCAGCAGCTTGCTGGACAGGGGGCTGGACACCATATATTTT
CASSLLDRGLDTIYF
>-|TRBJ2-7|many|TRBV5-1
TGCGCCAGCAGCTTGTCCGGTACAGGCCCCCAAGGCCTCTACGAGCAGTACTTC
CASSLSGTGPQGLYEQYF
>TRBD1|TRBJ2-4|many|TRBV7-7
TGTGCCAGCAGCCGAGGGACAGGGAGGACCAAAAACATTCAGTACTTC
CASSRGTGRTKNIQYF
>-|TRBJ1-4|many|TRBV7-9
TGTGCCATCATTAATGAAAAACTGTTTTTT
CAIINEKLFF
>-|TRBJ1-6|many|TRBV13
TGTGCCAGCTGCGGAAGGGGGGATAATTCACCCCTCCACTTT
CASCGRGDNSPLHF
>-|TRBJ2-7|many|TRBV20-1
TGCAGTGCCTACTTGAACGGAAACGAGCAGTACTTC
CSAYLNGNEQYF
>-|TRBJ1-1|many|TRBV27
TGTGCCAGCAGTTTTTCCATGAACACTGAAGCTTTCTTT
CASSFSMNTEAFF
>-|TRBJ1-2|many|TRBV29-1
TGCAGCGTTGAAGGTTCTCCCGGGCCAGGGGCGGATGGCTACACCTTC
CSVEGSPGPGADGYTF
>TRBD1|TRBJ1-5|many|TRBV18
TGTGCCAGCTCACCTAGACAGGGGGCCGGGGAGCCCCAGCATTTT
CASSPRQGAGEPQHF
>-|TRBJ1-4|-|TRBV29-1
TGCAGCGTTGGCCCCCGAAAGTCCGGGGGCGGGTATGAAAAACTGTTTTTT
CSVGPRKSGGGYEKLFF
>-|TRBJ2-5|large|TRBV24-1
TGTGCCACCAGTGATTTTGGGCGAGGAGAGGAGACCCAGTACTTC
CATSDFGRGEETQYF
>-|TRBJ2-1|many|TRBV10-3
TGTGCCATCAGCTTAGGACTATATTCCTACAATGAGCAGTTCTTC
CAISLGLYSYNEQFF
>-|TRBJ2-3|many|TRBV4-2
TGTGCCAGCAGCCAAGATCCCACAGATACGCAGTATTTT
CASSQDPTDTQYF
>-|TRBJ2-1|many|TRBV6-1
TGTGCCAGCAGTCCCTCCGGGACTCTTGAGTTCTTC
CASSPSGTLEFF
>-|TRBJ1-1|medium-sized|TRBV5-1
TGCGCCAGCAGCTTGGAACCCGGATACCCGAACACTGAAGCTTTCTTT
CASSLEPGYPNTEAFF
>TRBD2|TRBJ2-1|many|TRBV9
TGTGCCAGCAGCGTAGATGCTAGCGGTTACAATGAGCAGTTCTTC
CASSVDASGYNEQFF
>-|TRBJ2-7|many|TRBV11-2
TGTGCCAGCAGCTCCCTGGAGGCCGAGCAGTACTTC
CASSSLEAEQYF
>TRBD1|TRBJ2-2|many|TRBV7-9
TGTGCCAGCAGCCCCGGGACAGGGGGCAGCACCGGGGAGCTGTTTTTT
CASSPGTGGSTGELFF